This TCR beta chain appears in the sequencing data of a study of molecular identifiers for immune sequencing clone quantification. Previously described methods and listed TCR primers were used for bulk TCR libraries. TCRdb passed the PCR reads through MiXCR, listing each CDR3 protein once. The table has a few hundred thousand distinct CDR3 sequences, under 30% seen once. Germline CDR1 reads SNHLY; CDR2 reads FYNNEI. Trimming took 9 bases from V and 5 from J; bases not matched to a gene: 13. The CDR3 totals 15 residues. This clonotype was recorded at least ten times. Preparation of naive CD8 libraries involved roughly 19,000 to 1,100,000 sorted cells and 10%, 30% or 50% RNA. A CD8+CD4-CCR7+CD45RA+ phenotype served as the sorting definition for naive CD8 T cells.

The chain couples TRBV2 to TRBJ2-3; TRBD2 agrees at 8 bases. Sample: naive CD8+ T cells from blood, with Jurkat cell RNA spiked in. Stated subset: FACS-sorted CD8+CD4-CCR7+CD45RA+ naive T cells. This receptor was obtained from a human donor in good health. Some libraries in this study had Jurkat cell RNA spiked in. The CDR3 DNA follows: TGTGCCAGTAGGGAAAGCCGACTAGCGCAAGATACGCAGTATTTT. Amino acids: CASRESRLAQDTQYF.